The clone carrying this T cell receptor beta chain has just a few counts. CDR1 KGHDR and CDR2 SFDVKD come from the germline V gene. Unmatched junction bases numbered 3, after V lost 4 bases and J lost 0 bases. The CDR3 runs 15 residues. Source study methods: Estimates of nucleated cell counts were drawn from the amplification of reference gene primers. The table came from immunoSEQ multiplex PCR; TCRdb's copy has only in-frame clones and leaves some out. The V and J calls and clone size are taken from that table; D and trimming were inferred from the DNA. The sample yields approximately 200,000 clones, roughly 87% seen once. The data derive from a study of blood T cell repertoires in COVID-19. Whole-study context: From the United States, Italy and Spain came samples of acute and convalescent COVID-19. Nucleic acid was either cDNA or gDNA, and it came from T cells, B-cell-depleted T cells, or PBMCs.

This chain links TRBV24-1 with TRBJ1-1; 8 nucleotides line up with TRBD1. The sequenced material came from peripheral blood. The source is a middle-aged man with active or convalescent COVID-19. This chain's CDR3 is CATSDDRGMNTEAFF. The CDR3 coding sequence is TGTGCCACCAGTGACGACAGGGGAATGAACACTGAAGCTTTCTTT.